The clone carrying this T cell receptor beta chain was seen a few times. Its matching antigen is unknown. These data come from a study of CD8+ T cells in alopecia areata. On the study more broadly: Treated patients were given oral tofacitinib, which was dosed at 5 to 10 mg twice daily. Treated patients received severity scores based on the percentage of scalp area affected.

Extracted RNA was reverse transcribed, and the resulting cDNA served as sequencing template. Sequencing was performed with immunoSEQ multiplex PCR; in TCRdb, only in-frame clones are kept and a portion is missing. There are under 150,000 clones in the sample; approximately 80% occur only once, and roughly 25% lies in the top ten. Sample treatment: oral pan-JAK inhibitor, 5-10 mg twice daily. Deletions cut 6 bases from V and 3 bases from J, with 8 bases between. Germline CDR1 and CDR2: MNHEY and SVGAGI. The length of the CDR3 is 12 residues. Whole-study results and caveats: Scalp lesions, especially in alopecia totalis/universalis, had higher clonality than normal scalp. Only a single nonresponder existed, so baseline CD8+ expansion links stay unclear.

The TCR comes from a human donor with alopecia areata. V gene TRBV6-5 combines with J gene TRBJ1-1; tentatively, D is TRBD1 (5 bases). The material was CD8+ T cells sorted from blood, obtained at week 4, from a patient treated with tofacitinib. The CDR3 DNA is TGTGCCAGCAGGCAGGGAGACACTGAAGCTTTCTTT. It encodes CASRQGDTEAFF.